This T cell receptor beta chain is from a study of vaccination and CD4 T cells after COVID-19. Study summary: Samples taken post-COVID came a median about 100 days after diagnosis, ranging from 35 to 161. Following dose two, a median approximately 65 days (range 14 to 241) passed before post-vaccine samples were taken. In culture, cells were exposed to overlapping spike peptides from SARS-CoV-2, HCoV-NL63, HCoV-OC43 and HCoV-229E.

V lost 2 bases to trimming and J lost 3 bases, with 31 bases between them. The CDR3 sequence is 21 residues long. Germline V gene data show CDR1 as SGHAT and CDR2 as FQNNGV. Indicated treatment: approximately 9-day PBMC culture with coronavirus spike peptide pools or control peptides (ViraFEST assay). The Oncomine TCR Beta short-read assay was applied to DNA of cultured CD4+ T cells. TCRdb reanalysed the PCR reads using MiXCR and keeps one entry per CDR3 protein. The sample shows about 16,000 distinct CDR3 sequences, around 48% of them seen only once. A single count supports this clonotype. Its antigen remains unidentified.

The chain employs TRBV11-2 and TRBJ1-1; no clear D gene. The sample taken for sequencing was CD4+ T cells from blood, cultured in vitro. This clonotype was obtained from a human donor who had recovered from COVID-19. CDR3 amino acids: CASSLLRRGGSVLKFHTEAFF. The CDR3 nucleotides read TGTGCCAGCAGCTTACTCAGACGGGGTGGGTCGGTCCTGAAGTTCCACACTGAAGCTTTCTTT. Variable domain in full (rest from reference TRBV11-2 and TRBJ1-1): EAGVAQSPRYKIIEKRQSVAFWCNPISGHATLYWYQQILGQGPKLLIQFQNNGVVDDSQLPKDRFSAERLKGVDSTLKIQPAKLEDSAVYLCASSLLRRGGSVLKFHTEAFFGQGTRLTVV.